The 5 T cell receptor beta chains presented below share a single source sample, sequenced in a study of blood T cells in healthy people across ages. A sample-barcoded 5' primer and a J-beta primer mix were used in a second PCR of about 7 to 12 cycles. TCRdb fed the 5' RACE reads into MiXCR, producing one record per CDR3 protein. The top ten hold approximately 0.79% of the sample, which has 800,000 to 1,300,000 distinct CDR3 sequences, about 23% seen once. A further study also used this sample, focusing on T cells of mothers and their children.

The sequenced sample consisted of blood. The receptors derive from a girl aged 2 to 10 in good health.

The chain combines TRBV19 with TRBJ2-5; 8 bases agree with TRBD2. J gave up 6 bases and V 9 bases, and 3 bases lay outside the gene matches. The CDR3 is 11 amino acids. Germline values: CDR1 LNHDA, CDR2 SQIVND (reference sequence). The CDR3 is CASGREQTQYF. The CDR3 coding sequence is TGTGCCAGCGGGAGGGAGCAGACCCAGTACTTC. The full variable domain, its missing parts supplied by reference TRBV19 and TRBJ2-5, is DGGITQSPKYLFRKEGQNVTLSCEQNLNHDAMYWYRQDPGQGLRLIYYSQIVNDFQKGDIAEGYSVSREKKESFPLTVTSAQKNPTAFYLCASGREQTQYFGPGTRLLVL.

The rearrangement joins TRBV7-2 to TRBJ2-3, with D possibly being TRBD1 or TRBD2 (5 bases each). The CDR3 is made up of 16 amino acids. Germline CDR1 and CDR2: SGHTA and FQGNSA. Trimming stripped 3 bases from V and 5 bases from J, with 18 bases between. The CDR3 reads CASSFPGTVPGDTQYF. CDR3 sequence (DNA): TGTGCCAGCAGCTTCCCCGGGACGGTACCAGGAGATACGCAGTATTTT. Looking up the rest from reference TRBV7-2 and TRBJ2-3 gives the full variable domain: GAGVSQSPSNKVTEKGKDVELRCDPISGHTALYWYRQSLGQGLEFLIYFQGNSAPDKSGLPSDRFSAERTGGSVSTLTIQRTQQEDSAVYLCASSFPGTVPGDTQYFGPGTRLTVL.

The chain is built from TRBV18 and TRBJ2-7, with 7 bases matching TRBD2. This CDR3 contains 16 residues. V shed 2 bases and J 1 base; nucleotides not matched to a gene: 8. The germline V gene has CDR1 KGHSH and CDR2 LQKENI. This CDR3 is CASSPTASGVSYEQYF. The CDR3 DNA reads as TGTGCCAGCTCACCAACGGCCAGCGGGGTATCCTACGAGCAGTACTTC.

This chain links TRBV7-6 with TRBJ2-1, with 10 bases matching TRBD2. The V segment lost 4 bases and the J segment 4 bases; nucleotides outside the gene matches: 4. CDR1 is SGHVS and CDR2 is FNYEAQ in the germline V gene. CDR3 length: 15 residues. The CDR3 bases are TGTGCCAGCAGCTCTGTACTAGCGGGGTACAATGAGCAGTTCTTC. It translates to CASSSVLAGYNEQFF.

The chain links TRBV11-1 to TRBJ1-4; unclear D gene. The CDR3 has 13 amino acids. V gave up 3 bases and J gave up 4 bases, with 6 bases separating them. Germline lookup yields CDR1 SGHAT and CDR2 FQDESV (reference sequence). The CDR3 DNA sequence: TGTGCCAGCAGCTTTCAAAGTAATGAAAAACTGTTTTTT. The encoded protein is CASSFQSNEKLFF.